A selection of T cell receptor beta chains follows, all from one sample in a study of T cell responses to AZD1222 COVID-19 vaccine. Using immunoSEQ multiplex PCR, the repertoire was profiled, and TCRdb retains in-frame clones only, with some absent. The sample shows roughly 260,000 clones, approximately 93% of them seen only once. The sequenced sample was peripheral blood, obtained on day 0 of AZD1222 vaccination. Receptors were obtained from an adult in good health. The CDR3 runs from the conserved cysteine through the conserved F or W. D genes are given only for firm matches.

V: TRBV24-1; D: .; J: TRBJ2-5; CDR3: CATSEGPPETQYF
V: TRBV11-2; D: TRBD2; J: TRBJ2-1; CDR3: CASSWTSGATNEQFF
V: TRBV6-5; D: TRBD1; J: TRBJ1-6; CDR3: CASRDRSNSPLHF
V: TRBV5-4; D: TRBD1; J: TRBJ2-7; CDR3: CASSSPQGADEQYF
V: TRBV5-1; D: TRBD1; J: TRBJ1-4; CDR3: CASTTTGGTEKLFF
V: TRBV6-5; D: TRBD1; J: TRBJ1-6; CDR3: CASQGALYNSPLHF
V: TRBV11-1; D: .; J: TRBJ1-1; CDR3: CASSLRVGTTEAFF
V: TRBV19; D: .; J: TRBJ1-1; CDR3: CASTGWGASEAFF
V: TRBV27; D: .; J: TRBJ1-4; CDR3: CASSLNGGKLFF
V: TRBV13; D: TRBD2; J: TRBJ2-3; CDR3: CASSLRTSGTDTQYF
V: TRBV10-2; D: .; J: TRBJ1-3; CDR3: CASSDTTGGSGNTIYF
V: TRBV18; D: TRBD1; J: TRBJ2-3; CDR3: CASSPYRDRPTDTQYF
V: TRBV7-9; D: .; J: TRBJ2-6; CDR3: CASSLAGTGANVLTF
V: TRBV2; D: TRBD1; J: TRBJ2-1; CDR3: CASSAQGNSYNEQFF
V: TRBV5-1; D: TRBD1; J: TRBJ2-5; CDR3: CASSLGDRVGQETQYF
V: TRBV15; D: .; J: TRBJ1-5; CDR3: CATSRALGGIGNQPQHF
V: TRBV2; D: .; J: TRBJ2-3; CDR3: CASSETRLDTQYF
V: TRBV6-4; D: .; J: TRBJ2-3; CDR3: CASSGTLGADTQYF
V: TRBV5-1; D: .; J: TRBJ2-3; CDR3: CASSLGGTSTDTQYF
V: TRBV28; D: .; J: TRBJ1-2; CDR3: CASSPPASGYTF
V: TRBV11-2; D: .; J: TRBJ2-7; CDR3: CASSFSAIYEQYF
V: TRBV15; D: TRBD1; J: TRBJ1-6; CDR3: CATKQGMDSPLHF
V: TRBV11-1; D: .; J: TRBJ2-2; CDR3: CASSQGHTGELFF
V: TRBV4-1; D: TRBD1; J: TRBJ2-7; CDR3: CASSQRQGYEQYF
V: TRBV7-3; D: TRBD2; J: TRBJ2-1; CDR3: CASSLEGFAGASYNEQFF
V: TRBV7-2; D: .; J: TRBJ1-4; CDR3: CASSLTVLNEKLFF
V: TRBV6-5; D: .; J: TRBJ1-1; CDR3: CASSYSGTRVGEAFF
V: TRBV10-3; D: .; J: TRBJ1-2; CDR3: CAISDYADLYGYTF
V: TRBV2; D: TRBD2; J: TRBJ2-3; CDR3: CASSLGRGATDTQYF
V: TRBV5-1; D: .; J: TRBJ2-1; CDR3: CASSYGTASYNEQFF